This T cell receptor beta chain is from a study of PD-1 blockade in classical Hodgkin lymphoma. This clone was seen a few times. Its antigen is still unknown. The data were produced by immunoSEQ multiplex PCR, yet TCRdb's version contains in-frame clones alone and is incomplete. The sample contains 7,300 or so clones, about 80% of which appear only once. Study-wide results and limits: Patients were excluded if nivolumab began under 1 year after ASCT (the autologous transplant). Reported findings placed baseline TCR diversity lower in newly diagnosed patients (compared with healthy donors).

This CDR3 is built from 13 residues. The germline gives CDR1 SGHKS, CDR2 YYEKEE (reference sequence). Trimming cost V 1 base and J 1 base, with 5 bases left between them. With no exception, relapse followed autologous stem cell transplantation in all patients, and brentuximab vedotin exposure varied. The sequence came from a human donor with classical Hodgkin lymphoma. The material sequenced was peripheral blood mononuclear cells (PBMCs), taken at baseline. This chain links TRBV5-5 with TRBJ1-1, with D possibly TRBD1 on 5 matching bases. The CDR3 sequence: CASSLRGNTEAFF. In DNA, the CDR3 is TGTGCCAGCAGCTTGAGGGGGAACACTGAAGCTTTCTTT.